One and the same sample provided the 20 T cell receptor beta chains below, sequenced in a study of blood T cell repertoires in COVID-19. Assay: immunoSEQ multiplex PCR; the TCRdb copy retains only in-frame clones and omits some. The sample carries 200,000 to 250,000 clones, about nine tenths recorded once. The sequenced sample was PBMCs or T cells enriched from blood (not recorded which). The receptors come from a woman in her thirties with acute COVID-19.

CDR3 sequence: CASRNGQGSVYQPQHF. The CDR3 DNA follows: TGTGCCAGCAGAAATGGACAGGGTTCGGTGTACCAGCCCCAGCATTTT. The chain recombines TRBV28 with TRBJ1-5, with TRBD1 identical over 8 bases. Losses at the gene ends were 6 bases for V and 7 bases for J; bases not matched to a gene: 14. Germline CDR1 is MDHEN and CDR2 is SYDVKM. The CDR3 covers 16 residues.

The gene calls are TRBV9 and TRBJ1-2; TRBD1 matches at 7 bases. Germline CDR1 is SGDLS and CDR2 is YYNGEE. The CDR3 length is 16 residues. With 4 bases clipped from V and 4 bases from J, the junction kept 13 bases outside the gene matches. The CDR3, as DNA: TGTGCCAGCAGCACAGATGTACAGGGGAACCGCTATGGCTACACCTTC. This translates into CASSTDVQGNRYGYTF.

This chain joins TRBV6-5 and TRBJ1-3; TRBD1 might be the D (5 bases). The CDR3 has 15 residues. CDR1 is MNHEY, CDR2 SVGAGI, per germline. Deletions cut 2 bases from V and 4 bases from J, with 12 bases between. CDR3 in DNA: TGTGCCAGCAGTTACAGGGGCCCGTTAGGAAACACCATATATTTT. Translating gives CASSYRGPLGNTIYF.

The rearrangement uses TRBV4-1 and TRBJ1-3, with D unresolved. V was clipped by 2 bases and J by 0 bases, with 14 bases between them. The CDR3 totals 17 residues. Germline V CDR1 and CDR2: MGHRA, YSYEKL. The CDR3 is CASSQRLREDSGNTIYF. The CDR3, as DNA: TGCGCCAGCAGCCAACGCCTCCGGGAGGACTCTGGAAACACCATATATTTT.

The chain joins TRBV28 to TRBJ1-2; D uncertain. In germline, CDR1 is MDHEN, CDR2 SYDVKM. The CDR3 loop spans 13 amino acids. V was shortened by 8 bases and J by 4 bases, with 14 bases between the two germline ends. The CDR3 DNA sequence: TGTGCCAGCTCCCTCTGGGCAGCCTATGGCTACACCTTC. It yields the protein CASSLWAAYGYTF.

The genes are TRBV7-2 and TRBJ1-5; 9 positions agree with TRBD1. The CDR3 consists of 18 residues. J gave up 5 bases and V 4 bases, and 15 bases lay outside the gene matches. From germline, CDR1 is SGHTA and CDR2 FQGNSA. The CDR3 DNA follows: TGTGCCAGCAGCTCGTTGACAGGGGGTGACTCTTTTCATCAGCCCCAGCATTTT. Amino acid sequence: CASSSLTGGDSFHQPQHF.

The chain is built from TRBV6-5 and TRBJ1-2; tentatively, D is TRBD1 (6 bases). V lost 5 bases and J 8 bases, leaving 21 bases between the germline ends. The CDR3 covers 15 residues. Germline assignment: CDR1 MNHEY and CDR2 SVGAGI. The CDR3 nucleotides read TGTGCCAGCAGTCCGGACAGACCCTCCTTGGGGGGCTACACCTTC. This sequence encodes CASSPDRPSLGGYTF.

The chain couples TRBV28 to TRBJ1-2, with 7 nucleotides matching TRBD1. The CDR3 length is 16 residues. After removal of 2 bases from V and 4 bases from J, the junction contained 10 bases not matched to a gene. Germline V gene data show CDR1 as MDHEN and CDR2 as SYDVKM. The CDR3 protein is CASSLKTGQLFYGYTF. DNA for the CDR3: TGTGCCAGCAGTTTAAAGACGGGACAGTTATTCTATGGCTACACCTTC.

In DNA form, the CDR3 reads TGTGCCAGCAGCTTAGAGACTCAGGGGACGCTGAACACCGGGGAGCTGTTTTTT. Amino acids: CASSLETQGTLNTGELFF. The chain carries TRBV7-9 and TRBJ2-2, with D perhaps TRBD1 (6 bases). CDR1 and CDR2 from the germline V gene are SEHNR and FQNEAQ (reference sequence). Trimming shortened V by 1 base and J by 1 base, and 16 bases separated the two germline ends. The CDR3 consists of 18 residues.

The chain is built from TRBV25-1 and TRBJ2-5, with a possible D match to TRBD1 (6 bases). Trimming pared 2 bases from V and 0 bases from J, leaving 16 bases between. This CDR3 comprises 17 residues. The germline V gene encodes CDR1 MGHDK and CDR2 SYGVNS. CDR3 amino acids: CASSERYRAWYQETQYF. CDR3 DNA sequence: TGTGCCAGCAGTGAACGGTACAGGGCCTGGTACCAAGAGACCCAGTACTTC.

The chain couples TRBV2 to TRBJ1-4, with D maybe TRBD1 (5 bases). Germline CDR1 SNHLY, CDR2 FYNNEI. The CDR3 spans 14 residues. Trimming cost V 2 bases and J 7 bases, with 11 bases left between them. DNA for the CDR3: TGTGCCAGCAGTGAACGCAGGGATGGTGAAAAACTGTTTTTT. Its protein product is CASSERRDGEKLFF.

The genes are TRBV5-1 and TRBJ2-1; a weak D match, TRBD2 (6 bases). V gave up 3 bases and J gave up 9 bases, with 22 bases separating them. CDR3 length: 16 amino acids. Per germline, CDR1 SGHRS and CDR2 YFSETQ. CDR3 sequence (DNA): TGCGCCAGCAGCTCCACCGGGACTCCCCCAGGAAGTGAGCAGTTCTTC. As protein: CASSSTGTPPGSEQFF.

The chain joins TRBV7-2 to TRBJ2-3; 8 bases are a match to TRBD2. The J segment lost 5 bases and the V segment lost 5 bases, leaving 6 bases of the junction unmatched. Germline lookup yields CDR1 SGHTA and CDR2 FQGNSA. The CDR3 sequence is 14 residues long. DNA for the CDR3: TGTGCCAGCAGCCCCGTAGCGGGAAAAGATACGCAGTATTTT. Translation gives CASSPVAGKDTQYF.

The chain carries TRBV7-5 and TRBJ1-5; the D call in the table, TRBD1, was not verified against the DNA. TRBV7-5 is noted as a pseudogene. The CDR3 is 20 amino acids. The CDR3 loop is CARSFDGKRTGRVSNQPQHF. CDR3 nucleotides: TGTGCCAGAAGCTTTGATGGCAAAAGGACAGGAAGAGTTAGCAATCAGCCCCAGCATTTT.

This clone was observed a few times. The rearrangement links TRBV21-1 to TRBJ2-2; the table's D call TRBD2 went unverified against the DNA. TRBV21-1 is shown as a pseudogene. This CDR3 contains 21 residues. The CDR3 sequence: CASSKGGLAGVAPLDTGELFF. In DNA, the CDR3 is TGTGCCAGCAGCAAAGGTGGACTAGCGGGAGTCGCACCCCTGGACACCGGGGAGCTGTTTTTT.

On this clone itself: One junction end disagrees with the germline gene, perhaps due to a read error. The chain recombines TRBV29-1 with TRBJ1-5; 7 bases line up with TRBD1. The CDR3 totals 12 residues. Germline assignment: CDR1 SQVTM and CDR2 ANQGSEA. The CDR3 protein is CSVRQGNQPQHF. In DNA form, the CDR3 reads TGCAGCGTTCGACAGGGCAACCAGCCCCAGCATTTT.

The chain employs TRBV27 and TRBJ2-5; the match to TRBD1 covers 9 bases. The CDR3 contains 15 residues. Per germline, CDR1 MNHEY and CDR2 SMNVEV (reference sequence). V dropped 3 bases and J dropped 5; count of bases not matched to a gene: 7. CDR3 protein: CASSLGQGGRETQYF. In DNA, the CDR3 is TGTGCCAGCAGTTTGGGACAGGGAGGTAGGGAGACCCAGTACTTC.

The V gene is TRBV23-1, the J gene TRBJ1-3; D remains unclear. Being an ORF, TRBV23-1 has a function that is uncertain. The CDR3 spans 16 residues. V was clipped by 0 bases and J by 7 bases, with 16 bases between them. CDR3 sequence: CASSQSKSQARNTIYF. CDR3 sequence (DNA): TGCGCCAGCAGTCAATCTAAGAGTCAGGCTCGGAACACCATATATTTT.

The chain employs TRBV24-1 and TRBJ2-5; D is perhaps TRBD2 (6 bases). This CDR3 region has 14 residues. Germline V gives CDR1 KGHDR, CDR2 SFDVKD. V lost 9 bases and J lost 5, with 18 bases in between. DNA for the CDR3: TGTGCCACCGTGGTAAGGCAACGGGGGGAGACCCAGTACTTC. This translates into CATVVRQRGETQYF.

This chain uses TRBV3-1 (or the pseudogene TRBV3-2) with TRBJ1-5; D is ambiguous. V shed 4 bases and J shed 9 bases, with 19 bases lying between them. CDR1 and CDR2 from the germline V gene are LGHDT and YNNKEL (reference sequence). CDR3 size: 15 residues. This chain's CDR3 is CASSPGRGGGWPQHF. The CDR3 nucleotides are TGTGCCAGCAGCCCGGGCCGCGGAGGTGGCTGGCCCCAGCATTTT.